Listed here are 27 T cell receptor beta chains from one sample, sequenced in a study of T cell responses to AZD1222 COVID-19 vaccine. Sequenced by immunoSEQ multiplex PCR; TCRdb stores in-frame clones only, minus some. Of roughly 180,000 clones in the sample, over 75% were seen once. The sequencing used peripheral blood, collected on day 0 of AZD1222 vaccination. These TCRs come from an adult in good health.

The rearrangement uses TRBV10-2 and TRBJ2-7; 7 bases are shared with TRBD1. The CDR3 is 12 amino acids. The germline V gene encodes CDR1 WSHSY and CDR2 SAAADI. Trimming at V came to 5 bases and at J to 6 bases, leaving 4 bases not matched to a gene. CDR3 sequence: CASSPGTVEQYF. The CDR3 nucleotides read TGCGCCAGCAGTCCCGGGACAGTCGAGCAGTACTTC.

The V and J genes are TRBV7-2 and TRBJ1-2, with D unresolved. The germline CDR1 and CDR2 sequences are SGHTA and FQGNSA. V was pared by 5 bases and J by 4 bases, with 11 bases between. There are 13 residues in the CDR3. The CDR3 spells CASSLDPFYGYTF. The CDR3 nucleotides read TGTGCCAGCAGCCTGGATCCTTTCTATGGCTACACCTTC.

The V and J genes are TRBV6-4 and TRBJ2-7; weak D call: TRBD1 (6 bases). In germline, CDR1 is MRHNA, CDR2 SNTAGT. This CDR3 comprises 18 residues. V shed 7 bases and J shed 2 bases, with 27 bases lying between them. CDR3 DNA: TGTGCCAGCACCGTTTTAACAGGGTTTTCGTGTCGACCCTACGAGCAGTACTTC. Amino acids: CASTVLTGFSCRPYEQYF.

V usage is TRBV30 and J usage is TRBJ1-1; D unclear. The V end was cut by 4 bases, the J end by 2 bases, with 8 bases between. Germline CDR1 GTSNPN, CDR2 SVGIG (reference sequence). CDR3 size: 12 residues. The CDR3 protein is CAWKGGNTEAFF. The CDR3, as DNA: TGTGCCTGGAAAGGTGGCAACACTGAAGCTTTCTTT.

The CDR3 bases are TGTGCCAGCAGCGCAATTAGTGGGGTGACCGGGGAGCTGTTTTTT. This encodes CASSAISGVTGELFF. This chain uses TRBV9 with TRBJ2-2; D call uncertain. The germline V gene has CDR1 SGDLS and CDR2 YYNGEE. V gave up 3 bases and J gave up 5 bases, with 14 bases separating them. CDR3 length: 15 amino acids.

The CDR3 spells CASSLLDRGADTQYF. Here the CDR3 DNA reads TGTGCCAGCAGCTTACTGGACAGGGGCGCAGATACGCAGTATTTT. The V gene is TRBV7-8, the J gene TRBJ2-3, with 9 positions matching TRBD1. V lost 2 bases and J lost 4; bases outside the gene matches: 4. The V gene's germline CDR1 is SGHVS and CDR2 FQNEAQ. The CDR3 covers 15 residues.

The chain employs TRBV6-5 and TRBJ1-1; D might be TRBD1 (5 bases). With 2 bases removed from V and 5 bases from J, the gap between germline ends came to 9 bases. CDR3 length equals 13 residues. Per the germline V gene, CDR1 is MNHEY and CDR2 is SVGAGI. CDR3 in amino acids: CASSYRRDTEAFF. CDR3 nucleotide sequence: TGTGCCAGCAGTTACCGCAGGGATACTGAAGCTTTCTTT.

J is TRBJ1-2 and V is TRBV7-2, with 8 bases matching TRBD1. The junction had 9 bases not matched to a gene; V was cut back by 1 base and J by 8 bases. Germline CDR1 is SGHTA and CDR2 is FQGNSA. This CDR3 comprises 15 residues. In nucleotides, the CDR3 is TGTGCCAGCAGCTTAGTAACAGGGGGAAGGGACGGCTACACCTTC. Its translation is CASSLVTGGRDGYTF. The variable domain in full, completed from reference TRBV7-2 and TRBJ1-2, reads GAGVSQSPSNKVTEKGKDVELRCDPISGHTALYWYRQSLGQGLEFLIYFQGNSAPDKSGLPSDRFSAERTGGSVSTLTIQRTQQEDSAVYLCASSLVTGGRDGYTFGSGTRLTVV.

The chain is built from TRBV5-4 and TRBJ1-2, with D hard to call. The CDR3 extends over 13 amino acids. Between the trimmed V and J ends, which lost 2 bases and 8 bases, there was a span of 13 bases. From germline, CDR1 is SGHNT and CDR2 YYREEE (reference sequence). The CDR3 nucleotides read TGTGCCAGCAGCTTTGTGGGAAGTGGAGGCTACACCTTC. Protein: CASSFVGSGGYTF.

The chain employs TRBV7-2 and TRBJ1-6; D is ambiguous. CDR1 is SGHTA and CDR2 is FQGNSA in the germline V gene. This CDR3 is built from 14 residues. The V and J ends lost 1 base and 7 bases respectively, with 8 bases between them. CDR3 region: CASSLGLGNSPLHF. CDR3 bases: TGTGCCAGCAGCTTAGGGTTGGGAAATTCACCCCTCCACTTT.

This sequence joins TRBV10-1 and TRBJ2-1; 7 bases align to TRBD1. J was trimmed by 8 bases and V by 3 bases; bases with no gene match: 13. The CDR3 spans 16 residues. Germline V gives CDR1 WNHNN, CDR2 SYGVQD (reference sequence). The CDR3 DNA sequence: TGCGCCAGCAGTGACCCACAGGGGCCCCCTTTGGATGAGCAGTTCTTC. Amino acids: CASSDPQGPPLDEQFF.

The chain uses TRBV7-8 and TRBJ2-1, with D maybe TRBD2 (6 bases). The CDR3 extends over 15 amino acids. V gave up 1 base and J gave up 10 bases, with 17 bases separating them. CDR1 is SGHVS, CDR2 FQNEAQ, per germline. The CDR3: CASSLGGTADQEQFF. The CDR3 DNA follows: TGTGCCAGCAGCTTAGGCGGGACTGCCGATCAAGAGCAGTTCTTC.

This clone was detected only a few times. In the same sample, other DNA sequences code for this CDR3. The chain carries TRBV10-3 and TRBJ1-1, with TRBD1 as a possible D gene (5 bases). The CDR3 is made up of 14 amino acids. The V gene's germline CDR1 is ENHRY and CDR2 SYGVKD. Trimming cost V 4 bases and J 0 bases, with 9 bases left between them. Written as DNA, the CDR3 is TGTGCCATCAGTGGTCAGGGACTGAACACTGAAGCTTTCTTT. This gives the protein CAISGQGLNTEAFF.

The rearrangement links TRBV29-1 to TRBJ2-3; 9 bases map to TRBD2. Germline CDR1 and CDR2: SQVTM and ANQGSEA. V lost 6 bases to trimming and J lost 1 base; unmatched junction nucleotides: 20. There are 19 residues in the CDR3. The DNA of the CDR3 is TGCAGCGTCACCAAGCACACCGCAGGTCTAGCGGGGCGCACAGATACGCAGTATTTT. It encodes CSVTKHTAGLAGRTDTQYF.

The chain links TRBV6-2 or TRBV6-3 to TRBJ2-1, with 15 bases lining up with TRBD2. From germline, CDR1 is MNHEY and CDR2 SVGEGT. CDR3 length equals 18 residues. The V gene end was trimmed by 5 bases and the J gene end by 2 bases; junction bases not matched to a gene: 7. The CDR3 region is CASSPAGTSGGPYNEQFF. The CDR3 coding sequence is TGTGCCAGCAGTCCCGCCGGGACTAGCGGGGGGCCCTACAATGAGCAGTTCTTC.

The chain combines TRBV3-1 (or the pseudogene TRBV3-2) with TRBJ2-5; tentatively, D is TRBD1 (5 bases). Trimming pared 10 bases from V and 1 base from J, leaving 13 bases between. This CDR3 region has 13 residues. The germline CDR1 and CDR2 sequences are LGHDT and YNNKEL (reference sequence). CDR3 bases: TGTGCCAACCAAGGGGTCCCCCAAGAGACCCAGTACTTC. Its translation is CANQGVPQETQYF.

The rearrangement links TRBV5-4 to TRBJ1-2, with 10 bases lining up with TRBD1. J lost 7 bases, V lost 3 bases, and 9 bases had no gene match. The CDR3 runs 15 residues. The germline gives CDR1 SGHNT, CDR2 YYREEE (reference sequence). CDR3 sequence (DNA): TGTGCCAGCAGCTCGTCGGACAGGGGGGCAAGTGGCTACACCTTC. Amino acids: CASSSSDRGASGYTF.

The chain recombines TRBV12-3 or TRBV12-4 with TRBJ1-1; D uncertain. V was pared by 6 bases and J by 4 bases, with 12 bases between. The CDR3 sequence is 13 residues long. The CDR3 sequence: CASSRGRITEAFF. DNA of the CDR3: TGTGCCAGCAGCCGCGGGAGGATCACTGAAGCTTTCTTT.

J is TRBJ2-7 and V is TRBV20-1; D not resolved. The germline V gene has CDR1 DFQATT and CDR2 SNEGSKA (reference sequence). V was clipped by 5 bases and J by 1 base, with 6 bases between them. The CDR3 sequence is 11 residues long. CDR3: CSADDSYEQYF. DNA of the CDR3: TGCAGTGCTGACGATTCCTACGAGCAGTACTTC.

The chain joins TRBV12-3 or TRBV12-4 to TRBJ1-5; no reliable D call. The CDR3 runs to 12 residues. The germline V and J ends were trimmed by 3 bases and 6 bases, with 6 bases remaining between them. CDR3 sequence: CASSFWGQPQHF. As DNA, the CDR3 is TGTGCCAGCAGTTTTTGGGGTCAGCCCCAGCATTTT.

The chain combines TRBV5-6 with TRBJ1-1; no clear D. Looked up from germline, CDR1 is SGHDT and CDR2 is YYEEEE. Between the trimmed V and J ends, which lost 4 bases and 5 bases, there was a span of 15 bases. The CDR3 consists of 14 residues. CDR3 residues: CASSDGPEPTEAFF. As DNA, the CDR3 is TGTGCCAGCAGCGACGGTCCCGAGCCGACTGAAGCTTTCTTT.

V usage is TRBV6-5 and J usage is TRBJ1-1, with unresolved D. V was trimmed by 5 bases and J by 0 bases, leaving 10 bases between them. The germline gives CDR1 MNHEY, CDR2 SVGAGI. The CDR3 totals 14 residues. The CDR3 sequence is CASSPVSMNTEAFF. DNA for the CDR3: TGTGCCAGCAGTCCGGTCAGTATGAACACTGAAGCTTTCTTT.

V usage is TRBV18 and J usage is TRBJ1-3; D remains ambiguous. Trimming pared 3 bases from V and 0 bases from J, leaving 9 bases between. Germline V CDR1 and CDR2: KGHSH, LQKENI. The CDR3 loop spans 15 amino acids. The CDR3 DNA follows: TGTGCCAGCTCACCCCCAAACACCTCTGGAAACACCATATATTTT. Translation gives CASSPPNTSGNTIYF. The full variable domain, completed using reference TRBV18 and TRBJ1-3, is NAGVMQNPRHLVRRRGQEARLRCSPMKGHSHVYWYRQLPEEGLKFMVYLQKENIIDESGMPKERFSAEFPKEGPSILRIQQVVRGDSAAYFCASSPPNTSGNTIYFGEGSWLTVV.

The rearrangement uses TRBV7-9 and TRBJ2-3, with TRBD2 matching 8 bases. The CDR3 has 16 residues. CDR1 is SEHNR, CDR2 FQNEAQ, per germline (reference sequence). The V and J ends lost 2 bases and 1 base, in that order; junction bases with no gene match: 5. The CDR3 DNA sequence: TGTGCCAGCAGCTTAAAAGGACTAGCCGGCACAGATACGCAGTATTTT. Amino acid sequence: CASSLKGLAGTDTQYF.

The chain couples TRBV4-3 to TRBJ2-1; TRBD1 matches 10 bases. V trimming: 3 bases; J trimming: 8 bases; junction bases outside the gene matches: 4. CDR1 LGHNA and CDR2 YSLEER come from the germline V gene. This CDR3 region has 14 residues. This CDR3 is CASSHRDRGDEQFF. The CDR3 coding sequence is TGCGCCAGCAGCCACCGGGACAGGGGCGATGAGCAGTTCTTC.

CDR3 sequence: CASIRTSGGSDTQYF. CDR3 nucleotide sequence: TGTGCCAGCATCCGGACTAGCGGGGGCTCAGATACGCAGTATTTT. This chain uses TRBV27 with TRBJ2-3; 13 bases are a match to TRBD2. The CDR3 contains 15 residues. Germline CDR1 reads MNHEY; CDR2 reads SMNVEV (reference sequence). J lost 4 bases, V lost 7 bases, and 5 bases had no gene match.

The gene calls are TRBV3-1 (or the pseudogene TRBV3-2) and TRBJ2-7, with D unresolved. The germline V and J ends were trimmed by 7 bases and 2 bases, with 6 bases remaining between them. The germline CDR1 and CDR2 sequences are LGHDT and YNNKEL (reference sequence). The CDR3 has 11 amino acids. The CDR3 sequence is CASILTYEQYF. CDR3 DNA sequence: TGTGCCAGCATTCTGACCTACGAGCAGTACTTC.